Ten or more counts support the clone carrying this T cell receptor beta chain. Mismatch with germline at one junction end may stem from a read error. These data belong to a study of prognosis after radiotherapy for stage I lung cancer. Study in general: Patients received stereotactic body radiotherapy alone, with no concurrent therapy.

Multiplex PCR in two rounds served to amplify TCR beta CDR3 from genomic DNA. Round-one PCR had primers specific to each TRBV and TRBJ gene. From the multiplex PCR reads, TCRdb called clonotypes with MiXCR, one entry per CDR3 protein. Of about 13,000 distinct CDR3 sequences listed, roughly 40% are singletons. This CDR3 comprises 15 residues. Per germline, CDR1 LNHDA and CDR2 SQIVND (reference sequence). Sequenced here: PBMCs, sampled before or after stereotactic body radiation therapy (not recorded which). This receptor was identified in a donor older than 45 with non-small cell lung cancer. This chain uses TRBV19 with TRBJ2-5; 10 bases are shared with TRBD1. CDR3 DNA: TGTGCCGGTAGTCCCCCCGGACAGGGGGGTCGGACCCAGTACTTC. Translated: CAGSPPGQGGRTQYF.